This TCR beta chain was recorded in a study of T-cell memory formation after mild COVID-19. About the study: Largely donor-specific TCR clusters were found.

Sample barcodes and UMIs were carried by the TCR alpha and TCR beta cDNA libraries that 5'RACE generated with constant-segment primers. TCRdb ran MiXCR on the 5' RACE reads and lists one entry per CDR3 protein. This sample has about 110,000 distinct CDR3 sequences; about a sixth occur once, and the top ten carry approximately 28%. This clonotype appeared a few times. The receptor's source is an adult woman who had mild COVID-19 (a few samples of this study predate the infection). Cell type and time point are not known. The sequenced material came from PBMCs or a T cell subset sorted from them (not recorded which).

In nucleotides, the CDR3 is TGCAGTGCGAGTGACGGCAGCTCCTACAATGAGCAGTTCTTC. This translates into CSASDGSSYNEQFF. This chain links TRBV20-1 with TRBJ2-1; D is ambiguous. Deletions cut 6 bases from V and 0 bases from J, with 12 bases between. CDR1 and CDR2 from the germline V gene are DFQATT and SNEGSKA (reference sequence). CDR3 length: 14 amino acids.